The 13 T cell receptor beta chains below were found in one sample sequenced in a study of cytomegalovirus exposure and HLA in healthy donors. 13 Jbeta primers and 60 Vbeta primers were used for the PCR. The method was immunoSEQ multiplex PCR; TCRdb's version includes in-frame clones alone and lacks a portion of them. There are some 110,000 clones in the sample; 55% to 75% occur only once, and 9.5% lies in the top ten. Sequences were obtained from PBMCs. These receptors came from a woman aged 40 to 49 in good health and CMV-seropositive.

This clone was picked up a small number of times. In DNA, the CDR3 is TGCGCCAGCAGCCGAGACAAACAGACATATGGCTACACCTTC. Its protein product is CASSRDKQTYGYTF. The chain employs TRBV4-1 and TRBJ1-2; D uncertain. V was pared by 4 bases and J by 5 bases, with 14 bases between. This CDR3 contains 14 residues. CDR1 is MGHRA, CDR2 YSYEKL, per germline.

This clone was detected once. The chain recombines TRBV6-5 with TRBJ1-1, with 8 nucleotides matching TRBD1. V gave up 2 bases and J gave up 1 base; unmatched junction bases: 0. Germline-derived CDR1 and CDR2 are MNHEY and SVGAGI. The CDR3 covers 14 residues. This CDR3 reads CASSYGTGNTEAFF. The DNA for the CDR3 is TGTGCCAGCAGTTACGGGACAGGGAACACTGAAGCTTTCTTT.

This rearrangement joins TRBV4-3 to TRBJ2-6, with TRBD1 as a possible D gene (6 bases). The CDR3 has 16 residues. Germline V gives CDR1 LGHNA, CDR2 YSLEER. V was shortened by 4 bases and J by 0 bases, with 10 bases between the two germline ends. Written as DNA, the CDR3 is TGCGCCAGCAGCCTGACAGGCCACTCTGGGGCCAACGTCCTGACTTTC. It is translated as CASSLTGHSGANVLTF.

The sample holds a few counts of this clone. The CDR3 is CASSVSGSTNTGELFF. CDR3 nucleotides: TGCGCCAGCAGCGTTAGCGGGAGCACGAACACCGGGGAGCTGTTTTTT. This chain joins TRBV5-1 and TRBJ2-2; the match to TRBD2 covers 9 bases. Germline V gene data show CDR1 as SGHRS and CDR2 as YFSETQ. The V segment lost 4 bases and the J segment 0 bases; nucleotides outside the gene matches: 4. CDR3 size: 16 residues.

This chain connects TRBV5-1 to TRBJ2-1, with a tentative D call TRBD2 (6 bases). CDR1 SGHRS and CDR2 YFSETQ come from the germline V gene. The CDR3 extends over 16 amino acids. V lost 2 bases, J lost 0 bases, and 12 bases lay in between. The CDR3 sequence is CASSFREFSSYNEQFF. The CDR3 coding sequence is TGCGCCAGCAGCTTCCGGGAGTTTTCCTCCTACAATGAGCAGTTCTTC.

CDR3 region: CASGSAPGQFF. DNA of the CDR3: TGTGCCAGCGGATCAGCTCCAGGGCAGTTCTTC. The gene calls are TRBV27 and TRBJ2-1; D gene unclear. The CDR3 contains 11 residues. V gave up 8 bases and J gave up 12 bases, with 14 bases separating them. The germline CDR1 and CDR2 sequences are MNHEY and SMNVEV (reference sequence).

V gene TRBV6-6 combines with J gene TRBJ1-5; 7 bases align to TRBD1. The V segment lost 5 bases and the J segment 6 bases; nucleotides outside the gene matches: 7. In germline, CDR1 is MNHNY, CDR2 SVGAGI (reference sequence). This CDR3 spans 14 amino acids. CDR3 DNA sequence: TGTGCCAGCAGTGATCCAGGGGGAAGTCAGCCCCAGCATTTT. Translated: CASSDPGGSQPQHF.

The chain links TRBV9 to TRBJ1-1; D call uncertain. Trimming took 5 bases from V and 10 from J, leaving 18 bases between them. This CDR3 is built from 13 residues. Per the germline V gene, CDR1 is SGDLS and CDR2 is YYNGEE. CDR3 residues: CASSAAGLIAAFF. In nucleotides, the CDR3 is TGTGCCAGCAGTGCCGCCGGACTGATTGCAGCTTTCTTT.

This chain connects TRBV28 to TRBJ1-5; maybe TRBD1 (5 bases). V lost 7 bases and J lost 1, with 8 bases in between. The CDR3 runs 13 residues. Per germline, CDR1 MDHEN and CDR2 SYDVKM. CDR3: CASMQGSNQPQHF. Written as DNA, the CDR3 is TGTGCCAGCATGCAGGGAAGCAATCAGCCCCAGCATTTT.

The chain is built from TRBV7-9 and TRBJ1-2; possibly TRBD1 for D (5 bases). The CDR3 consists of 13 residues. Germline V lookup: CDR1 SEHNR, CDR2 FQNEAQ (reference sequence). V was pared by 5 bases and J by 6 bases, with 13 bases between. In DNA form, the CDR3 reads TGTGCCAGCAGCCCGCAGGCAGGGCATGGCTACACCTTC. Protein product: CASSPQAGHGYTF.

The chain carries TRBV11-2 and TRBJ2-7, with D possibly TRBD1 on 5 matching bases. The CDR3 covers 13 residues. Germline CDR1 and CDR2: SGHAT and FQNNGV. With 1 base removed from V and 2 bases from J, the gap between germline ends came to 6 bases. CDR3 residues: CASSLVTAYEQYF. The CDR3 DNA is TGTGCCAGCAGCTTAGTGACAGCCTACGAGCAGTACTTC.

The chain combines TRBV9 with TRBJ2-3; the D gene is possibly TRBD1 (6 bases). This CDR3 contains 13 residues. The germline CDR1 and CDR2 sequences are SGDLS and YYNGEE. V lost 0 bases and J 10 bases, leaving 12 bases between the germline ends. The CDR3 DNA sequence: TGTGCCAGCAGCGTAGCTCCACAGGGTGCGCAGTATTTT. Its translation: CASSVAPQGAQYF.

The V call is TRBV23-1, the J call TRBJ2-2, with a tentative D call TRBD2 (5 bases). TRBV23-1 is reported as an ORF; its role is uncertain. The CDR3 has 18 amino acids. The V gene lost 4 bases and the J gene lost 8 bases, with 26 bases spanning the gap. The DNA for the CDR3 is TGCGCCAGCAGTCCAGATTGCCAGCCAATTCTAAGGGAGGGGGAGCTGTTTTTT. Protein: CASSPDCQPILREGELFF.